This TCR beta chain was profiled in a study of T-cell memory formation after mild COVID-19. Background on the study: The TCR clusters were mostly specific to one donor.

Amplification by 5'RACE using constant-segment primers produced TCR alpha and TCR beta cDNA libraries that carried sample barcodes and UMIs. MiXCR was run by TCRdb on the 5' RACE reads, yielding one entry per CDR3 protein. The sample lists about 340,000 distinct CDR3 sequences; 15% to 20% were seen once. This clonotype was counted many times. Its antigen is not identified. Overall study results and limits: Some responding clones appeared in pre-infection memory, suggesting cross-reactive memory joined.

Looked up from germline, CDR1 is SGHRS and CDR2 is YFSETQ. The CDR3 spans 15 residues. The V segment lost 0 bases and the J segment 8 bases; nucleotides outside the gene matches: 5. The TCR was taken from a man aged 18 to 29 who had mild COVID-19 (a few samples of this study predate the infection). Cell type and time point are not known. This chain links TRBV5-1 with TRBJ2-1, with 10 bases aligning to TRBD2. The sequencing sample was made of PBMCs or a T cell subset sorted from them (not recorded which). CDR3 residues: CASSLGASGGYEQFF. For the CDR3, the DNA is TGCGCCAGCAGCTTGGGGGCTAGCGGGGGCTATGAGCAGTTCTTC.